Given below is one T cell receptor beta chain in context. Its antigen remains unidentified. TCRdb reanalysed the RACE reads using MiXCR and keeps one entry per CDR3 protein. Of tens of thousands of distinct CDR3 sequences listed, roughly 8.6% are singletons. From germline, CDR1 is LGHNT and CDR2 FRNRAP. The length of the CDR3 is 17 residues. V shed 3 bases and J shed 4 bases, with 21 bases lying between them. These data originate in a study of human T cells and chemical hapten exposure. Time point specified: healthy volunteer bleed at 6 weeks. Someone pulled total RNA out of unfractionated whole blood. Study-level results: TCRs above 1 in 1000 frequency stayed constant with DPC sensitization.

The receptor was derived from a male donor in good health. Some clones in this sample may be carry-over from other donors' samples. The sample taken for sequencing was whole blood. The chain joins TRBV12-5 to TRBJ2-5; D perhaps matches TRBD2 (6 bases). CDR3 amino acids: CASGLDPLRDGGETQYF. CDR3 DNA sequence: TGTGCTAGTGGTTTAGATCCCCTCCGGGACGGGGGAGAGACCCAGTACTTC.